The 14 T cell receptor beta chains reported below all come from one sample, sequenced in a study of shared clonotypes between healthy human individuals. TCRdb's copy holds only in-frame clones and misses some; the assay was immunoSEQ multiplex PCR. The table lists some 500,000 clones, approximately 95% of them singletons, with about 0.064% in the top ten. Sequenced sample: naive CD4+ T cells sorted from blood. The sample's subset: CD45RA+ positively selected. The receptors were sampled from a woman aged 25 to 45 in good health.

The sample holds one count of this clone. This chain links TRBV6-6 with TRBJ1-5, with D unclear. Trimming removed 0 bases from V and 6 bases from J, with 6 bases in between. This CDR3 comprises 13 residues. Germline loops: CDR1 MNHNY, CDR2 SVGAGI (reference sequence). This chain's CDR3 is CASSYSAGQPQHF. Here the CDR3 DNA reads TGTGCCAGCAGTTACTCAGCCGGTCAGCCCCAGCATTTT.

V and J are TRBV5-8 and TRBJ1-5; no clear D. This CDR3 has 11 amino acids. Germline V gene sequence: CDR1 SGHTS, CDR2 YDEGEE. V was pared by 4 bases and J by 9 bases, with 8 bases between. The CDR3 sequence: CASSPDGPQHF. CDR3 coding DNA: TGTGCCAGCAGCCCCGATGGGCCCCAGCATTTT. Using reference TRBV5-8 and TRBJ1-5 for the parts outside the CDR3, the full variable domain is EAGVTQSPTHLIKTRGQQATLRCSPISGHTSVYWYQQALGLGLQFLLWYDEGEERNRGNFPPRFSGRQFPNYSSELNVNALELEDSALYLCASSPDGPQHFGDGTRLSIL.

V gene TRBV10-3 combines with J gene TRBJ1-5, with D unclear. Germline CDR1 reads ENHRY; CDR2 reads SYGVKD. V gave up 4 bases and J gave up 3 bases, with 10 bases separating them. The length of the CDR3 is 14 residues. Here the CDR3 reads CAISAAETNQPQHF. CDR3 nucleotides: TGTGCCATCAGTGCTGCGGAGACCAATCAGCCCCAGCATTTT.

This chain joins TRBV7-2 and TRBJ1-4; D is unclear. Germline CDR1 SGHTA, CDR2 FQGNSA. This CDR3 is built from 13 residues. Trimming took off 4 bases at V and 8 bases at J, with 11 bases between the two ends. The CDR3 loop is CASSSRTAEKLFF. The CDR3 coding sequence is TGTGCCAGCAGCTCTAGGACCGCGGAAAAACTGTTTTTT.

A note on this clone: Other DNA sequences in the sample encode the same CDR3. The chain carries TRBV18 and TRBJ2-1; D not certain. CDR1 and CDR2 from the germline V gene are KGHSH and LQKENI. The germline V and J ends were trimmed by 6 bases and 7 bases, with 10 bases remaining between them. CDR3 length: 12 residues. CDR3 sequence: CASSPLGNEQFF. The CDR3 region has the DNA TGTGCCAGCTCCCCCTTGGGGAATGAGCAGTTCTTC.

The V call is TRBV5-4, the J call TRBJ2-3; TRBD2 aligns across 13 bases. The CDR3 runs 19 residues. V lost 1 base, J lost 4 bases, and 12 bases stayed unmatched. CDR1 and CDR2 (germline): SGHNT, YYREEE (reference sequence). The DNA of the CDR3 is TGTGCCAGCAGCTTGAGGCTGACTAGCGGGAGGTCGGGGGCAGATACGCAGTATTTT. It translates to CASSLRLTSGRSGADTQYF. Based on the CDR3 plus reference TRBV5-4 and TRBJ2-3, the full variable domain is ETGVTQSPTHLIKTRGQQVTLRCSSQSGHNTVSWYQQALGQGPQFIFQYYREEENGRGNFPPRFSGLQFPNYSSELNVNALELDDSALYLCASSLRLTSGRSGADTQYFGPGTRLTVL.

The V call is TRBV5-8, the J call TRBJ2-1; 9 bases map to TRBD2. The V gene's germline CDR1 is SGHTS and CDR2 YDEGEE. The CDR3 runs to 16 residues. After removal of 2 bases from V and 8 bases from J, the junction contained 11 bases not matched to a gene. The CDR3 protein is CASSLRAGGPFYEQFF. CDR3 DNA sequence: TGTGCCAGCAGCTTACGGGCGGGAGGGCCATTTTATGAGCAGTTCTTC.

The chain couples TRBV4-1 to TRBJ2-4; no firm D call. The germline gives CDR1 MGHRA, CDR2 YSYEKL. V lost 0 bases to trimming and J lost 0 bases, with 9 bases between them. The CDR3 loop spans 16 amino acids. This CDR3 is CASSQDNRLAKNIQYF. CDR3 coding DNA: TGCGCCAGCAGCCAAGATAACAGACTAGCCAAAAACATTCAGTACTTC.

This chain links TRBV30 with TRBJ2-2, with 8 bases fitting TRBD2. The V segment lost 7 bases and the J segment 3 bases; nucleotides outside the gene matches: 4. The CDR3 is 13 residues long. The V gene's germline CDR1 is GTSNPN and CDR2 SVGIG (reference sequence). The CDR3 region is CALAGFDTGELFF. CDR3 bases: TGTGCCTTAGCGGGATTCGACACCGGGGAGCTGTTTTTT.

The chain couples TRBV28 to TRBJ2-1, with TRBD1 matching over 8 bases. The trim removed 3 bases at V and 8 bases at J, leaving 6 bases unmatched. This CDR3 has 14 amino acids. CDR1 and CDR2 (germline): MDHEN, SYDVKM. The CDR3 DNA reads TGTGCCAGCAGTTTTGACAGGGGATTCGATGAGCAGTTCTTC. Encoded protein: CASSFDRGFDEQFF.

The table lists this clone with a few counts. V is TRBV5-1 and J is TRBJ1-3; D uncertain. This CDR3 has 14 residues. V lost 7 bases and J lost 1, with 12 bases in between. The V gene's germline CDR1 is SGHRS and CDR2 YFSETQ. DNA for the CDR3: TGCGCCAGCCCAATCCCAGCTTCTGGAAACACCATATATTTT. Amino acid sequence: CASPIPASGNTIYF. The full variable domain, in which reference TRBV5-1 and TRBJ1-3 provide the parts outside the CDR3, is KAGVTQTPRYLIKTRGQQVTLSCSPISGHRSVSWYQQTPGQGLQFLFEYFSETQRNKGNFPGRFSGRQFSNSRSEMNVSTLELGDSALYLCASPIPASGNTIYFGEGSWLTVV.

The gene calls are TRBV2 and TRBJ1-2; D gene ambiguous. The V end was cut by 4 bases, the J end by 7 bases, with 7 bases between. The CDR3 runs to 11 residues. CDR1 and CDR2 from the germline V gene are SNHLY and FYNNEI. The CDR3 reads CASSALGGYTF. The CDR3 DNA follows: TGTGCCAGCAGTGCCCTCGGTGGCTACACCTTC.

The gene calls are TRBV25-1 and TRBJ2-3, with 9 bases aligning to TRBD1. Germline assignment: CDR1 MGHDK and CDR2 SYGVNS. The CDR3 is 16 amino acids. Unmatched junction bases numbered 14, after V lost 10 bases and J lost 3 bases. The CDR3: CATSPQQGAGTDTQYF. Written as DNA, the CDR3 is TGTGCCACCTCCCCCCAACAGGGGGCCGGTACAGATACGCAGTATTTT.

The chain uses TRBV28 and TRBJ2-1; TRBD1 agrees at 8 bases. The CDR3 is 14 residues long. The V and J ends lost 10 bases and 5 bases, in that order; junction bases with no gene match: 10. Germline lookup yields CDR1 MDHEN and CDR2 SYDVKM. CDR3 region: CATFRQGLHNEQFF. In nucleotides, the CDR3 is TGTGCCACCTTTCGACAGGGGTTACACAATGAGCAGTTCTTC. Full variable domain (outside the CDR3, taken from reference TRBV28 and TRBJ2-1): DVKVTQSSRYLVKRTGEKVFLECVQDMDHENMFWYRQDPGLGLRLIYFSYDVKMKEKGDIPEGYSVSREKKERFSLILESASTNQTSMYLCATFRQGLHNEQFFGPGTRLTVL.